A selection of T cell receptor beta chains follows, all from one sample in a study of blood T cells in healthy people across ages. In TCRdb, the 5' RACE reads were re-called with MiXCR into one record per CDR3 protein. The sample lists 800,000 or so distinct CDR3 sequences, 55% to 65% occurring once. Source material: blood. The source of these receptors is a man younger than 45 in good health. Both conserved end residues are trimmed from each CDR3. Each record gives: J gene, V gene, CDR3 protein.

TRBJ2-5 TRBV29-1 SVATGRETQY
TRBJ2-7 TRBV2 AGRGQRSYEQY
TRBJ2-3 TRBV7-6 ASRRYTGTPSTDTQY
TRBJ2-1 TRBV7-3 ASTQGAGGNEQF
TRBJ1-1 TRBV28 ASSLDNGLNTEAF
TRBJ1-2 TRBV6-1 ASSEYRFNAYGYT
TRBJ1-5 TRBV7-2 ASSSPGGGPNSNQPQH
TRBJ2-7 TRBV6-2/TRBV6-3 ASSYNPQGNPYEQY
TRBJ2-3 TRBV9 ASSVGGGSGDTQY
TRBJ2-3 TRBV5-5 ASSPMGADTQY
TRBJ1-5 TRBV6-1 AVEQGAANQPQH
TRBJ1-5 TRBV28 ASSLGPFNGNQPQH
TRBJ1-2 TRBV7-2 ASSSLAVLLDREPSGYT
TRBJ2-5 TRBV20-1 SARAIRGARETQY
TRBJ1-5 TRBV7-9 ASSSPRGGTQH
TRBJ2-3 TRBV5-1 ASSYTGGGLADTQY
TRBJ2-7 TRBV27 ASRRVGGGQSYEQY
TRBJ1-4 TRBV10-3 AISDPGTNEKLF
TRBJ2-3 TRBV2 ASSERWDTQY
TRBJ2-3 TRBV20-1 SARDLIGLPSLDTQY
TRBJ2-3 TRBV7-3 ASSPTWGGSTDTQY
TRBJ2-7 TRBV5-1 ASSWTTGTVPYEQY
TRBJ2-3 TRBV7-3 ASSEAGAPTDTQY
TRBJ1-6 TRBV9 ASPGSYNSPLH
TRBJ2-7 TRBV5-1 ASSLASDRAYEQY